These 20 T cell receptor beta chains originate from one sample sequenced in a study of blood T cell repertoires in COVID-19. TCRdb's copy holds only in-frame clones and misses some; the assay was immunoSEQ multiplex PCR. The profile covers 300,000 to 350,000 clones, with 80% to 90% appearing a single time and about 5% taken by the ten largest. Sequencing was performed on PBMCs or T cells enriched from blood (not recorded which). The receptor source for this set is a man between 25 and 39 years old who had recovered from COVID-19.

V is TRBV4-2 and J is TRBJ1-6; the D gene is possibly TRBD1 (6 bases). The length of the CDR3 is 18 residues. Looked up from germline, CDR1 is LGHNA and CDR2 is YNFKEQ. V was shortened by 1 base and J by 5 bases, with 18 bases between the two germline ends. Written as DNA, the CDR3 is TGTGCCAGCAGCCAAGCCCCCACAGGGCCAGGGCATAATTCACCCCTCCACTTT. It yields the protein CASSQAPTGPGHNSPLHF.

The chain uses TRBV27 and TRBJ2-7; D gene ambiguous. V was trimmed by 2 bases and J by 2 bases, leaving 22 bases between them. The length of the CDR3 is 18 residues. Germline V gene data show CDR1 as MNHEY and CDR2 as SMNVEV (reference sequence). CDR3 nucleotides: TGTGCCAGCAGTTTAATACCCCCGGCGGTCCCTATAGCCTACGAGCAGTACTTC. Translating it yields CASSLIPPAVPIAYEQYF.

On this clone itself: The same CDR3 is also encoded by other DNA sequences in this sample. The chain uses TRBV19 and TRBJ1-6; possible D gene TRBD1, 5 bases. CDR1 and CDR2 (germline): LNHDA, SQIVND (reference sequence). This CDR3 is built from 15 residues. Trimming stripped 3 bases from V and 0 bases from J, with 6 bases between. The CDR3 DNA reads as TGTGCCAGTAGTATCCAGGGCTCCTATAATTCACCCCTCCACTTT. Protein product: CASSIQGSYNSPLHF.

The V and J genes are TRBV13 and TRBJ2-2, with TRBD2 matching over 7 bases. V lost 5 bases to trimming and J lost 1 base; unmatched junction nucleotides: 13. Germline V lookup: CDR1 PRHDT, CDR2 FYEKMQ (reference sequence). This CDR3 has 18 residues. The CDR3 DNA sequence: TGTGCCAGCAGCACCCTGCAATTCGCGGGGGTGAACACCGGGGAGCTGTTTTTT. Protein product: CASSTLQFAGVNTGELFF.

CDR3 amino acids: CASSSGQFATNEKLFF. CDR3 coding DNA: TGTGCCAGCAGCTCCGGACAGTTTGCAACTAATGAAAAACTGTTTTTT. The V gene is TRBV7-8, the J gene TRBJ1-4; a weak D match, TRBD1 (6 bases). V was clipped by 4 bases and J by 0 bases, with 12 bases between them. CDR1 is SGHVS and CDR2 is FQNEAQ in the germline V gene. This CDR3 is built from 16 residues.

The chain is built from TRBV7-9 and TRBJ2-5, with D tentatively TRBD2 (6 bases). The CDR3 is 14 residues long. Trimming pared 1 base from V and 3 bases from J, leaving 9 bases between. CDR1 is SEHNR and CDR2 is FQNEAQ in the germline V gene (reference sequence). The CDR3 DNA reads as TGTGCCAGCAGCTTAGGCCCGGGAGAAGAGACCCAGTACTTC. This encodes CASSLGPGEETQYF.

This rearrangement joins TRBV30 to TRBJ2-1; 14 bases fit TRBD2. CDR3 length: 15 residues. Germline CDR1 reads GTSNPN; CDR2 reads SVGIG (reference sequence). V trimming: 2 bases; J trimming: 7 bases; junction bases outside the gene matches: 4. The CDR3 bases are TGTGCCTGGAGTAAGGGACTAGCGGGGGTGAATGAGCAGTTCTTC. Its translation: CAWSKGLAGVNEQFF.

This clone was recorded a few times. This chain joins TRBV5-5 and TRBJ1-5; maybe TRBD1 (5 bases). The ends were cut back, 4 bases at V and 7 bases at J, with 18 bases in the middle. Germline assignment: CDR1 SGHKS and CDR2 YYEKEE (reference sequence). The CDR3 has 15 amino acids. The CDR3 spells CASSQGTLPGQPQHF. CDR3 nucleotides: TGTGCCAGCAGCCAAGGGACTCTCCCGGGGCAGCCCCAGCATTTT.

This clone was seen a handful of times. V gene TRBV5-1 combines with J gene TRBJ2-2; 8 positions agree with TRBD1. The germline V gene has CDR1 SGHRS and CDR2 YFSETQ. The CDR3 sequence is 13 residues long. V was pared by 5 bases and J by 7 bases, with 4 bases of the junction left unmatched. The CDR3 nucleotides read TGCGCCAGCAGTGAGGACAGGGACGGGGAGCTGTTTTTT. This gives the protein CASSEDRDGELFF.

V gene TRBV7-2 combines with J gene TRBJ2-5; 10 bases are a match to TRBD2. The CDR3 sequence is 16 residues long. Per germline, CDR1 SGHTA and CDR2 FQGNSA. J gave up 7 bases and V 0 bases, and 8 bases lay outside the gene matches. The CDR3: CASSLARSGGEGTQYF. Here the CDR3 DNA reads TGTGCCAGCAGCTTAGCGCGGAGCGGGGGGGAAGGGACCCAGTACTTC.

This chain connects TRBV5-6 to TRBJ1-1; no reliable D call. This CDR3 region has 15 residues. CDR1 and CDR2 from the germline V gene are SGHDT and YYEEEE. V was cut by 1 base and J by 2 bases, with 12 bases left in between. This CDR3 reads CASSLKLRGNTEAFF. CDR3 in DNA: TGTGCCAGCAGCTTGAAACTACGGGGAAACACTGAAGCTTTCTTT.

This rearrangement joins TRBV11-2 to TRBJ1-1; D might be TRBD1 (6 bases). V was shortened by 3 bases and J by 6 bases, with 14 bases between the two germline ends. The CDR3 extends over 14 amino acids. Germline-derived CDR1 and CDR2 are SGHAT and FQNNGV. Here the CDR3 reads CASSFTGLSSEAFF. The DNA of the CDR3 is TGTGCCAGCAGCTTTACAGGGTTGAGCTCTGAAGCTTTCTTT.

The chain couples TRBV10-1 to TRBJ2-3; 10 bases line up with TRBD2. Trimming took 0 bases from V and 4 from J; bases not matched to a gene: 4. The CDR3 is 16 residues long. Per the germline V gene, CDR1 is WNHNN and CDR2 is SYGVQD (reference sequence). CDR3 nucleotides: TGCGCCAGCAGTGAGTCTGCTAGCGGGGGATCAGATACGCAGTATTTT. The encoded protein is CASSESASGGSDTQYF.

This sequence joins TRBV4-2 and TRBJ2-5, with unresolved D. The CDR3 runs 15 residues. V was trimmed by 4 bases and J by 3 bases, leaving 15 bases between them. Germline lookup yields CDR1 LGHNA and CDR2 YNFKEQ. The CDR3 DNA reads TGTGCCAGCAGCCCAAGTATTCCAGAGGAAGAGACCCAGTACTTC. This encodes CASSPSIPEEETQYF.

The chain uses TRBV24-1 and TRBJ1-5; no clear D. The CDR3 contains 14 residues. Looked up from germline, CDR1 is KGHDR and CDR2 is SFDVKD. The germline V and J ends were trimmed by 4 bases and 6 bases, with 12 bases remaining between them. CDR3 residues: CATSDSRHTQPQHF. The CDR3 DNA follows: TGTGCCACCAGTGACTCGCGACACACTCAGCCCCAGCATTTT.

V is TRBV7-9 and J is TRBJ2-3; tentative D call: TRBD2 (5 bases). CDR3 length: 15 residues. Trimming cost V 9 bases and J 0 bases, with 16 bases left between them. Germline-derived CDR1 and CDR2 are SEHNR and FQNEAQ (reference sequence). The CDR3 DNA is TGTGCCAGTAGCAAGCCGGGATCTAGCACAGATACGCAGTATTTT. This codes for CASSKPGSSTDTQYF. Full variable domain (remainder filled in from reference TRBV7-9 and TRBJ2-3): DTGVSQNPRHKITKRGQNVTFRCDPISEHNRLYWYRQTLGQGPEFLTYFQNEAQLEKSRLLSDRFSAERPKGSFSTLEIQRTEQGDSAMYLCASSKPGSSTDTQYFGPGTRLTVL.

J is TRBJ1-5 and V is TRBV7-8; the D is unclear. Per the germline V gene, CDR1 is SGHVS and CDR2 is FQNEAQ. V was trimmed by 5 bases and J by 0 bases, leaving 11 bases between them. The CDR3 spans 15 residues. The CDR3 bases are TGTGCCAGCAGCCTAGACGGGTTTAGCAATCAGCCCCAGCATTTT. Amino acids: CASSLDGFSNQPQHF.

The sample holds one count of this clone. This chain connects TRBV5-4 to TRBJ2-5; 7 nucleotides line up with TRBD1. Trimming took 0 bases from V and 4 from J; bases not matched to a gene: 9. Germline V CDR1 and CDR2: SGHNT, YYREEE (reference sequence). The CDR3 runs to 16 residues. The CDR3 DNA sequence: TGTGCCAGCAGCTTGGCAAACGAGGGGGCGAGAGAGACCCAGTACTTC. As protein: CASSLANEGARETQYF.

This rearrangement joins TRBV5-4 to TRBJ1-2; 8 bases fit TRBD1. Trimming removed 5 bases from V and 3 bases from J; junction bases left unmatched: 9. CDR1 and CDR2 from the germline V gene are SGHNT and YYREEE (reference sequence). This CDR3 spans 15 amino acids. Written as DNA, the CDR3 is TGTGCCAGCAGAACACCCACAGGGGGAGACTATGGCTACACCTTC. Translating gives CASRTPTGGDYGYTF.

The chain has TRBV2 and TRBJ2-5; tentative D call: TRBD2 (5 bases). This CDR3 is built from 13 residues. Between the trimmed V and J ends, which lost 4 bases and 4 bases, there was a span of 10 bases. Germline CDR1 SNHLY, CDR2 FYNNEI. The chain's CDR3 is CASSGRQRETQYF. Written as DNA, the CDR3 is TGTGCCAGCAGTGGGAGGCAGAGAGAGACCCAGTACTTC.